The source of this T cell receptor (beta chain) is a study of metastatic and nonmetastatic thyroid tumors. For the study at large: Repertoires from malignant and benign thyroid patients were compared across blood and tumor or nodule tissue. The study, taken as a whole, reports: Across blood and tumor, TCR beta diversity in malignant thyroid tumors was reportedly significantly higher than in benign nodules.

The V gene's germline CDR1 is SQVTM and CDR2 ANQGSEA. V was pared by 7 bases and J by 0 bases, with 8 bases of the junction left unmatched. There are 15 residues in the CDR3. TCRdb re-analyzed the PCR reads using MiXCR. The data contain under 35,000 clones, around 30% of them singletons. The sample holds many counts of this clone. What it recognizes is unknown. Thyroid surgery took place with no prior treatment in any patient. Sequencing was performed on blood. The V gene is TRBV29-1, the J gene TRBJ2-7, with 11 nucleotides matching TRBD2. The clonotype was recovered from a female donor with papillary thyroid cancer or a benign thyroid nodule (not recorded which). Some clones in this sample may be carry-over from other donors' samples. For the CDR3, the DNA is TGCAGCGCTGGGACTAGCGGAAGAACCTCCTACGAGCAGTACTTC. Translating gives CSAGTSGRTSYEQYF.